The 4 T cell receptor beta chains reported below all come from one sample, sequenced in a study of Graves' ophthalmopathy and Graves' hyperthyroidism. TCR beta CDR3 regions were amplified from RNA transcripts. Following a first-round RT-PCR that used HTBI primers, a second-round multiplex PCR was carried out. In TCRdb, the multiplex PCR reads were re-called with MiXCR into one record per CDR3 protein. The sample consists of some 390,000 distinct CDR3 sequences, 18% of them appearing once. The material sequenced was peripheral blood. The receptors shown here come from a woman aged 18-29 years with Graves' ophthalmopathy.

V usage is TRBV28 and J usage is TRBJ2-5; a weak D match, TRBD2 (5 bases). This CDR3 is built from 14 residues. The V end was cut by 2 bases, the J end by 6 bases, with 13 bases between. Germline-derived CDR1 and CDR2 are MDHEN and SYDVKM. CDR3: CASSLIGVGKTQYF. The CDR3 DNA is TGTGCCAGCAGTTTAATCGGGGTCGGGAAGACCCAGTACTTC.

Ten or more counts support this clonotype. The gene calls are TRBV5-1 and TRBJ1-1, with a tentative D call TRBD1 (5 bases). Trimming left V 0 bases short and J 1 base short, with 13 bases between. The CDR3 is 16 amino acids. The germline gives CDR1 SGHRS, CDR2 YFSETQ. CDR3 bases: TGCGCCAGCAGCTTGGGCGGACACTCTGGGAACACTGAAGCTTTCTTT. Translation gives CASSLGGHSGNTEAFF.

The chain employs TRBV5-1 and TRBJ2-5; the D gene is possibly TRBD1 (5 bases). The CDR3 is 13 amino acids. V shed 4 bases and J shed 5 bases, with 12 bases lying between them. Germline V gives CDR1 SGHRS, CDR2 YFSETQ. CDR3 in amino acids: CASSTQGSETQYF. The CDR3 coding sequence is TGCGCCAGCAGCACTCAGGGTAGCGAGACCCAGTACTTC.

This clonotype was recorded at least ten times. The CDR3 spells CASSSSGSSYEQYF. The CDR3 bases are TGTGCCAGCAGCTCTAGCGGGAGCTCCTACGAGCAGTACTTC. The chain is built from TRBV7-2 and TRBJ2-7; 10 bases line up with TRBD2. The CDR3 contains 14 residues. Trimming at V came to 4 bases and at J to 0 bases, leaving 0 bases not matched to a gene. Germline V gene data show CDR1 as SGHTA and CDR2 as FQGNSA.